This T cell receptor (beta chain) was identified during a study of T cell changes during pregnancy in multiple sclerosis. Profiled with immunoSEQ multiplex PCR; TCRdb holds only in-frame clones, not every one. The data show 70,000 to 100,000 clones, roughly 90% seen once. The V gene end was trimmed by 5 bases and the J gene end by 7 bases; junction bases not matched to a gene: 5. The CDR3 sequence is 15 residues long. Germline V gives CDR1 SGHTA, CDR2 FQGTGA. This sequence originates from a female donor with multiple sclerosis, enrolled in a pregnancy study. The specimen comprised peripheral blood, sampled in the first trimester of pregnancy. The chain couples TRBV7-3 to TRBJ2-1; 13 positions match TRBD2. The CDR3 is CASSLGTSGTNEQFF. CDR3 DNA: TGTGCCAGCAGCCTAGGGACTAGCGGGACAAATGAGCAGTTCTTC. Based on the CDR3 plus reference TRBV7-3 and TRBJ2-1, the full variable domain is GAGVSQTPSNKVTEKGKYVELRCDPISGHTALYWYRQSLGQGPEFLIYFQGTGAADDSGLPNDRFFAVRPEGSVSTLKIQRTERGDSAVYLCASSLGTSGTNEQFFGPGTRLTVL.